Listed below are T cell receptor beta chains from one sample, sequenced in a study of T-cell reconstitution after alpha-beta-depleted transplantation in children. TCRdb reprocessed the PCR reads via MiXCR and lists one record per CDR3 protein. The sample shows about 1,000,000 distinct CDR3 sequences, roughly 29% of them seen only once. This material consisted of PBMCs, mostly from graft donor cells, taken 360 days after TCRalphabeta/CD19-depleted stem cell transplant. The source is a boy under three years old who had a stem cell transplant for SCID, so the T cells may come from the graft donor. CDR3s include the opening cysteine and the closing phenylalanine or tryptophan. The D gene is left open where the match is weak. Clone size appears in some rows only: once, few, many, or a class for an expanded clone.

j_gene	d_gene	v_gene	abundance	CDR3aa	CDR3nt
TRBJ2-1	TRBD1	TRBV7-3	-	CASSLWGTDFVSEQFF	TGTGCCAGCAGCTTATGGGGGACAGATTTTGTGTCTGAGCAGTTCTTC
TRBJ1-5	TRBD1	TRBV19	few	CASRGGTANQPQHF	TGTGCCAGTAGGGGCGGGACAGCGAATCAGCCCCAGCATTTT
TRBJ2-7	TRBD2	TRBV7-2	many	CASSLVSGGSYEQYF	TGCGCCAGCAGCTTGGTGAGCGGGGGATCCTACGAGCAGTACTTC
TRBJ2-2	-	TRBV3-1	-	CASSPGNGELFF	TGTGCCAGCAGCCCGGGGAACGGGGAGCTGTTTTTT
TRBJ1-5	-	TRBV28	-	CASSDRQEEQPQHF	TGTGCCAGCAGTGACCGACAGGAAGAGCAGCCCCAGCATTTT
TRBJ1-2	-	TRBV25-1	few	CASSESGTGRLPYGYTF	TGTGCCAGCAGTGAATCGGGGACGGGACGGCTTCCTTATGGCTACACCTTC
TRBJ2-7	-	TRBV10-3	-	CAISAPLKGEIYEQYF	TGTGCCATCAGTGCCCCCCTGAAGGGGGAGATTTACGAGCAGTACTTC
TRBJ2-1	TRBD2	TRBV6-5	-	CASSYGRGATREQFF	TGTGCCAGCAGTTACGGGCGGGGGGCCACTCGGGAGCAGTTCTTC
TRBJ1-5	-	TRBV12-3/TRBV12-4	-	CASSLQTPYSNQPQHF	TGTGCCAGCAGTTTACAGACACCATATAGCAATCAGCCCCAGCATTTT
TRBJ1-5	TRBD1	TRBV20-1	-	CSARGTHRGISNQPQHF	TGCAGTGCTAGAGGAACCCACAGGGGTATTAGCAATCAGCCCCAGCATTTT
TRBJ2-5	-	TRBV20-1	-	CSADGGQETQYF	TGCAGTGCTGATGGGGGCCAAGAGACCCAGTACTTC
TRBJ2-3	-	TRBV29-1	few	CSVEGRSDTQYF	TGCAGCGTTGAAGGCCGCTCAGATACGCAGTATTTT
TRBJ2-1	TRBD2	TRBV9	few	CASSGIRTSGYNEQFF	TGTGCCAGCAGCGGGATCCGGACTAGCGGCTACAATGAGCAGTTCTTC
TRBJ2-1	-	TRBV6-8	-	CASVICEQFF	TGTGCCAGCGTTATATGTGAGCAGTTCTTC
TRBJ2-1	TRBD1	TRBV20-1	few	CSASGPGTGVSSYNEQFF	TGCAGTGCTAGTGGACCCGGGACAGGAGTGAGCTCCTACAATGAGCAGTTCTTC
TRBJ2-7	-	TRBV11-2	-	CASRQGGLYEQYF	TGTGCCAGCAGACAAGGAGGCCTCTACGAGCAGTACTTC
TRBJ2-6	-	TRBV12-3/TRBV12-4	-	CASTVDAGLAPLSGANVLTF	TGTGCCAGCACTGTGGACGCGGGGTTGGCTCCCCTCTCTGGGGCCAACGTCCTGACTTTC
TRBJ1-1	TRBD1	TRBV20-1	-	CSGLTGGLNTEAFF	TGCAGTGGTCTGACAGGGGGCCTGAACACTGAAGCTTTCTTT
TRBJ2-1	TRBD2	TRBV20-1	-	CSAETSGPRNEQFF	TGCAGTGCAGAAACTAGCGGGCCACGGAATGAGCAGTTCTTC
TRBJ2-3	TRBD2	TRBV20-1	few	CSARVTSGGAIDTQYF	TGCAGTGCTAGAGTTACTAGCGGGGGGGCCATAGATACGCAGTATTTT
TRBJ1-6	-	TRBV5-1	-	CASSLEGHGHGSPLHF	TGCGCCAGCAGCTTGGAGGGGCACGGGCATGGCTCACCCCTCCACTTT
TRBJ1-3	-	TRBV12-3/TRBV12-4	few	CASSLAPQVAGNTIYF	TGTGCCAGCAGTTTAGCGCCACAGGTCGCTGGAAACACCATATATTTT
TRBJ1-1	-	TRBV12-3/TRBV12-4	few	CASSLGGGTDEAFF	TGTGCCAGCAGTTTAGGCGGGGGGACCGATGAAGCTTTCTTT
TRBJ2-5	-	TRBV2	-	CASSGGPVSQETQYF	TGTGCCAGCAGCGGCGGGCCCGTCAGCCAAGAGACCCAGTACTTC
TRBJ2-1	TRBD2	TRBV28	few	CASSFPTGGGFF	TGTGCCAGCAGTTTCCCCACGGGGGGAGGGTTCTTC
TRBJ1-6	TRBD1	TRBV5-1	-	CASSLADRTNSPLHF	TGCGCCAGCAGCTTGGCGGACAGGACTAATTCACCCCTCCACTTT
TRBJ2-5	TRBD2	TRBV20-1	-	CSAGLAQETQYF	TGCAGTGCTGGACTAGCCCAAGAGACCCAGTACTTC
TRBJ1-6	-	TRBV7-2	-	CASSLRDGNSPLHF	TGTGCCAGCAGCTTAAGGGACGGTAATTCACCCCTCCACTTT
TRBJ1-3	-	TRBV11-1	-	CASSVGLKGLEGNTIYF	TGTGCCAGCAGTGTCGGACTGAAGGGACTCGAGGGAAACACCATATATTTT
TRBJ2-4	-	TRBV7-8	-	CASSFGGKLAKNIQYF	TGTGCCAGCAGCTTCGGCGGGAAGCTAGCCAAAAACATTCAGTACTTC
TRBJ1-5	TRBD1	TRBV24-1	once	CATSDSNRGSSNQPQHF	TGTGCCACCAGTGATTCGAACAGGGGTTCTAGCAATCAGCCCCAGCATTTT
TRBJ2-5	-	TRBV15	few	CATSRGGGSETQYF	TGTGCCACCAGCAGAGGGGGGGGCTCGGAGACCCAGTACTTC
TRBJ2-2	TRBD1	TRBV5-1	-	CASSHGTGEEDTGELFF	TGCGCCAGCAGCCACGGGACAGGGGAAGAGGACACCGGGGAGCTGTTTTTT
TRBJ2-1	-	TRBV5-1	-	CASSLLGGLHNEQFF	TGCGCCAGCAGCCTGCTGGGGGGCTTACACAATGAGCAGTTCTTC
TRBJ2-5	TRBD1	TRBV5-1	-	CASSGGQGMETQYF	TGCGCCAGCAGTGGGGGACAGGGGATGGAGACCCAGTACTTC
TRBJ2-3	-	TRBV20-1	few	CSASSAIGTDTQYF	TGCAGTGCTAGTTCCGCTATCGGGACAGATACGCAGTATTTT
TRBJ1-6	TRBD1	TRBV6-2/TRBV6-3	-	CASTLGTASSPLHF	TGTGCCAGCACCCTAGGGACAGCAAGCTCACCCCTCCACTTT
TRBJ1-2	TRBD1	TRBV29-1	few	CSAFGQGISYGYTF	TGCAGCGCTTTCGGACAGGGTATCTCCTATGGCTACACCTTC
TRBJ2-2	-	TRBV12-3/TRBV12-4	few	CASTDRNTGELFF	TGTGCCAGCACCGACAGGAACACCGGGGAGCTGTTTTTT
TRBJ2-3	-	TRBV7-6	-	CASSFWVASTDTQYF	TGTGCCAGCAGCTTTTGGGTGGCTAGCACAGATACGCAGTATTTT
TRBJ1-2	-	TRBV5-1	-	CASSFWAGTNYGYTF	TGCGCCAGCAGCTTTTGGGCAGGGACGAACTATGGCTACACCTTC
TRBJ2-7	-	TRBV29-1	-	CSVVGDGGKEQYF	TGCAGCGTTGTTGGCGACGGAGGGAAAGAGCAGTACTTC
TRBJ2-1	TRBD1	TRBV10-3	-	CAIRSFGTGELREQFF	TGTGCCATCAGGTCGTTTGGGACAGGGGAACTCCGTGAGCAGTTCTTC
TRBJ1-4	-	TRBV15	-	CATSWGQEGGEKLFF	TGTGCCACCAGTTGGGGGCAGGAAGGAGGTGAAAAACTGTTTTTT
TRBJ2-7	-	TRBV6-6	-	CASSYTHREQYF	TGTGCCAGCAGTTACACCCACAGGGAGCAGTACTTC